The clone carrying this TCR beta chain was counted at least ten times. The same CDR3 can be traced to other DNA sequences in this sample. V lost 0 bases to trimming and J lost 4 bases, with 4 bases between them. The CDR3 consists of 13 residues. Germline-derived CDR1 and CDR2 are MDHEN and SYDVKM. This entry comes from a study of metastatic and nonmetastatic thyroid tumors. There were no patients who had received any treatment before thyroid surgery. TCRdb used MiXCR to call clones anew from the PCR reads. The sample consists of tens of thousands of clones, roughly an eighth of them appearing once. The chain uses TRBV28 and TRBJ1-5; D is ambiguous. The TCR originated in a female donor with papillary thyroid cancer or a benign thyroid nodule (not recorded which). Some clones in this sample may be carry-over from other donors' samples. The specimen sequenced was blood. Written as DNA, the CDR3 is TGTGCCAGCAGTTTATGGGGGAATCAGCCCCAGCATTTT. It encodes CASSLWGNQPQHF.